These 25 T cell receptor beta chains share one sample of origin, sequenced in a study of blood T cells in healthy people across ages. Alongside a J-beta primer mix, a sample-barcoded 5' primer served in a second PCR lasting about 7 to 11 cycles. Using its own MiXCR run on the 5' RACE reads, TCRdb lists one record per CDR3 protein. The repertoire holds hundreds of thousands of distinct CDR3 sequences, with under 70% as singletons. Sequenced input: blood. These receptor sequences come from a man aged 55 to 70 in good health.

Only a few counts were recorded for this clonotype. The chain uses TRBV7-2 and TRBJ1-1, with a weak D call TRBD1 (5 bases). V was trimmed by 5 bases and J by 1 base, leaving 8 bases between them. CDR1 is SGHTA, CDR2 FQGNSA, per germline. This CDR3 contains 13 residues. This CDR3 reads CASSLTANTEAFF. The CDR3 DNA is TGTGCCAGCAGCCTGACAGCGAACACTGAAGCTTTCTTT.

The CDR3 here is CASSQTHGPYEQYF. DNA for the CDR3: TGTGCCAGCAGCCAGACCCATGGGCCCTACGAGCAGTACTTC. This sequence joins TRBV4-2 and TRBJ2-7, with D uncertain. The CDR3 contains 14 residues. Germline CDR1 LGHNA, CDR2 YNFKEQ. Between the trimmed V and J ends, which lost 3 bases and 2 bases, there was a span of 11 bases.

V and J are TRBV10-2 and TRBJ2-7; TRBD2 agrees at 8 bases. CDR3 length equals 15 residues. In germline, CDR1 is WSHSY, CDR2 SAAADI. The V segment lost 6 bases and the J segment 7 bases; nucleotides outside the gene matches: 14. CDR3 sequence reads: CASRERSGGYNEQYF. The CDR3 DNA reads as TGCGCCAGCAGGGAAAGGAGCGGGGGTTACAATGAGCAGTACTTC.

This clonotype was detected ten times or more. One junction end does not reproduce the germline sequence, and a read error may be involved. The chain combines TRBV5-1 with TRBJ2-5; D gene uncertain. From germline, CDR1 is SGHRS and CDR2 YFSETQ. The CDR3 is made up of 14 amino acids. The CDR3 coding sequence is TGTGCCAGCAGCCTCGCAGGAAACCAAGAGACCCAGTACTTC. Its protein is CASSLAGNQETQYF.

The rearrangement joins TRBV3-1 to TRBJ2-1; D may correspond to TRBD1 or TRBD2 (5 bases each). Trimming took 0 bases from V and 7 from J, leaving 7 bases between them. Germline V gene sequence: CDR1 LGHDT, CDR2 YNNKEL (reference sequence). This CDR3 has 13 amino acids. CDR3 DNA: TGTGCCAGCAGCCAAGAATGGGGGAATGAGCAGTTCTTC. Residues: CASSQEWGNEQFF.

The genes are TRBV29-1 and TRBJ2-1, with 9 bases identical to TRBD2. The CDR3 loop spans 13 amino acids. V dropped 5 bases and J dropped 10; count of bases not matched to a gene: 9. Germline V gives CDR1 SQVTM, CDR2 ANQGSEA. The CDR3 DNA sequence: TGCAGCGTTACCGGGACTAGCTTTAACGAGCAGTTCTTC. Translating gives CSVTGTSFNEQFF.

CDR3 nucleotides: TGTGCCAGCAGCCCCCGGGACGGGGCCTACAATGAGCAGTACTTC. Translated, it gives CASSPRDGAYNEQYF. This chain joins TRBV3-1 and TRBJ2-7, with D perhaps TRBD1 or TRBD2 (5 bases each). The V gene's germline CDR1 is LGHDT and CDR2 YNNKEL (reference sequence). V was clipped by 4 bases and J by 7 bases, with 20 bases between them. The CDR3 is 15 residues long.

CDR3 residues: CASSLASRVETQYF. The CDR3 nucleotides read TGTGCCAGCAGCTTAGCCTCTCGAGTAGAGACCCAGTACTTC. The genes are TRBV7-9 and TRBJ2-7; D gene uncertain. The last part of the DNA fits TRBJ2-5 better; the J call may be wrong. CDR1 and CDR2 from the germline V gene are SEHNR and FQNEAQ (reference sequence). The CDR3 extends over 14 amino acids.

The chain uses TRBV5-1 and TRBJ1-2; a weak D match, TRBD1 (5 bases). CDR3 length: 14 residues. V lost 5 bases and J lost 8, with 19 bases in between. CDR1 is SGHRS and CDR2 is YFSETQ in the germline V gene. The CDR3 sequence: CASSTVGAPGGYTF. DNA of the CDR3: TGCGCCAGCAGTACCGTCGGGGCCCCAGGGGGCTACACCTTC.

The chain couples TRBV24-1 to TRBJ2-6; D assignment may be TRBD1 or TRBD2 (5 bases each). CDR1 and CDR2 from the germline V gene are KGHDR and SFDVKD. V was pared by 3 bases and J by 2 bases, with 10 bases between. The CDR3 runs 16 residues. CDR3 amino acids: CATSDMGVAGANVLTF. The CDR3 DNA reads as TGTGCCACCAGTGATATGGGGGTAGCTGGGGCCAACGTCCTGACTTTC.

The V call is TRBV7-2, the J call TRBJ2-3, with 8 bases lining up with TRBD2. V shed 5 bases and J 4 bases; nucleotides not matched to a gene: 8. The CDR3 totals 15 residues. Germline loops: CDR1 SGHTA, CDR2 FQGNSA. CDR3: CASSPQRGLSDTQYF. CDR3 sequence (DNA): TGTGCCAGCAGCCCCCAGCGGGGGCTATCAGATACGCAGTATTTT.

The chain is built from TRBV29-1 and TRBJ1-5, with a possible D match to TRBD1 (5 bases). Germline V lookup: CDR1 SQVTM, CDR2 ANQGSEA. The CDR3 extends over 13 amino acids. Trimming removed 5 bases from V and 3 bases from J, with 11 bases in between. The CDR3 nucleotides are TGCAGCGTTCGGGAAGGGGTCAATCAGCCCCAGCATTTT. Translated: CSVREGVNQPQHF.

V gene TRBV11-2 combines with J gene TRBJ1-1; no firm D call. V lost 2 bases to trimming and J lost 0 bases, with 7 bases between them. Germline CDR1 is SGHAT and CDR2 is FQNNGV. This CDR3 spans 14 amino acids. In nucleotides, the CDR3 is TGTGCCAGCAGCTTACAGCGCTTGAACACTGAAGCTTTCTTT. Translation gives CASSLQRLNTEAFF.

The chain has TRBV2 and TRBJ1-6; D may be TRBD1 (5 bases). This CDR3 has 13 amino acids. Trimming pared 6 bases from V and 7 bases from J, leaving 10 bases between. Germline V gene data show CDR1 as SNHLY and CDR2 as FYNNEI. The chain's CDR3 is CASRRQGNSPLHF. The DNA of the CDR3 is TGTGCCAGCAGACGGCAGGGCAATTCACCCCTCCACTTT.

The chain has TRBV4-1 and TRBJ2-1; a possible D gene is TRBD1 (6 bases). The germline V and J ends were trimmed by 2 bases and 0 bases, with 17 bases remaining between them. The CDR3 covers 18 residues. Germline loops: CDR1 MGHRA, CDR2 YSYEKL. The CDR3 reads CASSQSRAGESSYNEQFF. In DNA, the CDR3 is TGCGCCAGCAGCCAAAGCAGGGCAGGGGAGAGCTCCTACAATGAGCAGTTCTTC.

The chain couples TRBV10-3 to TRBJ2-3; 14 nucleotides match TRBD2. The CDR3 runs to 17 residues. Germline trimming cut 6 bases from V and 2 bases from J; bases unmatched to any gene: 7. CDR1 ENHRY and CDR2 SYGVKD come from the germline V gene. CDR3 protein: CAISPMTSGRDTDTQYF. The CDR3 DNA reads as TGTGCCATCAGCCCAATGACTAGCGGGAGGGACACAGATACGCAGTATTTT.

The rearrangement uses TRBV7-9 and TRBJ2-6; D not certain. The germline V and J ends were trimmed by 0 bases and 0 bases, with 9 bases remaining between them. The CDR3 is 17 amino acids. The germline CDR1 and CDR2 sequences are SEHNR and FQNEAQ (reference sequence). This CDR3 reads CASSLAGGSSGANVLTF. DNA of the CDR3: TGTGCCAGCAGCTTAGCTGGCGGCAGCTCTGGGGCCAACGTCCTGACTTTC.

This clonotype was found a few times. This chain links TRBV20-1 with TRBJ1-6, with a possible D match to TRBD1 (5 bases). Trimming took 0 bases from V and 5 from J, leaving 20 bases between them. The CDR3 contains 18 residues. From germline, CDR1 is DFQATT and CDR2 SNEGSKA (reference sequence). The CDR3 region is CSARDMRAGGGDNSPLHF. The CDR3 DNA follows: TGCAGTGCTAGAGATATGCGGGCGGGGGGAGGAGATAATTCACCCCTCCACTTT.

The chain carries TRBV2 and TRBJ2-2, with TRBD1 as a possible D gene (6 bases). Germline values: CDR1 SNHLY, CDR2 FYNNEI. The CDR3 is made up of 14 amino acids. V dropped 6 bases and J dropped 4 bases, with 12 bases sitting between them. The CDR3 protein is CASSAQGPTGELFF. CDR3 sequence (DNA): TGTGCCAGCAGCGCACAGGGTCCCACCGGGGAGCTGTTTTTT.

The table lists this clonotype with a few counts. This rearrangement joins TRBV4-2 to TRBJ2-5; TRBD2 aligns across 11 bases. There are 17 residues in the CDR3. Trimming cost V 5 bases and J 0 bases; bases outside gene matches: 8. Germline CDR1 is LGHNA and CDR2 is YNFKEQ. The CDR3 sequence: CASSYNSGGAYQETQYF. DNA for the CDR3: TGTGCCAGCAGCTACAATAGCGGGGGGGCGTACCAAGAGACCCAGTACTTC.

The chain couples TRBV5-1 to TRBJ1-2; D remains unclear. Trimming left V 0 bases short and J 4 bases short, with 13 bases between. The CDR3 totals 15 residues. CDR1 and CDR2 (germline): SGHRS, YFSETQ. CDR3 in amino acids: CASSLVGSLSYGYTF. Here the CDR3 DNA reads TGCGCCAGCAGCTTGGTTGGCAGTCTCTCCTATGGCTACACCTTC.

The rearrangement links TRBV7-9 to TRBJ2-3, with D unclear. Germline V CDR1 and CDR2: SEHNR, FQNEAQ (reference sequence). V was shortened by 3 bases and J by 2 bases, with 9 bases between the two germline ends. This CDR3 region has 14 residues. CDR3 DNA sequence: TGTGCCAGCAGCTTCGCCTCATCCACAGATACGCAGTATTTT. Translation gives CASSFASSTDTQYF.

This clonotype was counted only a few times. The rearrangement joins TRBV7-2 to TRBJ2-6; D not certain. CDR1 is SGHTA and CDR2 is FQGNSA in the germline V gene. Trimming left V 1 base short and J 0 bases short, with 7 bases between. This CDR3 has 16 amino acids. The DNA of the CDR3 is TGTGCCAGCAGCTTAGAAGGTCTCTCTGGGGCCAACGTCCTGACTTTC. Translated: CASSLEGLSGANVLTF. The whole variable domain, filled in from reference TRBV7-2 and TRBJ2-6, reads GAGVSQSPSNKVTEKGKDVELRCDPISGHTALYWYRQSLGQGLEFLIYFQGNSAPDKSGLPSDRFSAERTGGSVSTLTIQRTQQEDSAVYLCASSLEGLSGANVLTFGAGSRLTVL.

Here the CDR3 DNA reads TGTGCCAGCAGTAATCCGGGACTAGCTAGGAATGAGCAGTTCTTC. It codes for CASSNPGLARNEQFF. V is TRBV6-4 and J is TRBJ2-1; TRBD2 matches 9 bases. V dropped 5 bases and J dropped 7; count of bases not matched to a gene: 9. Per germline, CDR1 MRHNA and CDR2 SNTAGT. The CDR3 length is 15 residues.

The rearrangement uses TRBV20-1 and TRBJ1-2, with 7 positions matching TRBD1. V lost 3 bases to trimming and J lost 0 bases; unmatched junction nucleotides: 7. The CDR3 runs to 15 residues. The germline gives CDR1 DFQATT, CDR2 SNEGSKA (reference sequence). Written as DNA, the CDR3 is TGCAGTGCTAGCCCGGGACAGTTAGCTAACTATGGCTACACCTTC. Translation: CSASPGQLANYGYTF.